The rows below give T cell receptor beta chains drawn from one sample of a study of CD8+ T cells in alopecia areata. Only in-frame clones appear in the TCRdb table, and some are missing; sequencing was by immunoSEQ multiplex PCR. Of approximately 110,000 clones in the sample, roughly three fifths were seen once. The source was CD4+ T cells sorted from blood, collected at week 24, from a patient treated with tofacitinib. Receptor source: a human donor with alopecia areata. Each CDR3 is given with its conserved first and last residue. D genes are given only for firm matches. The size of a clone is reported for some rows only, either as once, few or many, or as a class for expanded clones.

TRBJ2-1,.,17,TRBV5-1,TRBD2,CASSLASTSGGVNEQFF,TGCGCCAGCAGCTTGGCCAGCACTAGCGGGGGGGTCAATGAGCAGTTCTTC
TRBJ1-5,.,12,TRBV7-2,.,CASSLETQPQHF,TGTGCCAGCAGCTTAGAGACACAGCCCCAGCATTTT
TRBJ2-1,.,14,TRBV29-1,.,CSVKRDTDYNEQFF,TGCAGCGTTAAAAGGGACACCGACTACAATGAGCAGTTCTTC
TRBJ2-7,.,15,TRBV30,TRBD1,CAWRWAGTGSSEQYF,TGTGCCTGGAGGTGGGCCGGGACAGGGTCCTCCGAGCAGTACTTC
TRBJ2-5,many,16,TRBV4-2,.,CASSQDGGTVVETQYF,TGTGCCAGCAGCCAAGATGGAGGGACAGTGGTGGAGACCCAGTACTTC
TRBJ2-7,few,14,TRBV4-3,.,CASSQDLVRSEQYF,TGCGCCAGCAGCCAAGATCTGGTGCGGTCCGAGCAGTACTTC
TRBJ2-7,.,16,TRBV4-1,TRBD1,CASSQGPGQKSYEQYF,TGCGCCAGCAGCCAAGGACCGGGACAGAAGTCCTACGAGCAGTACTTC
TRBJ2-5,.,11,TRBV29-1,.,CSVGDQETQYF,TGCAGCGTGGGGGACCAAGAGACCCAGTACTTC
TRBJ1-2,.,13,TRBV19,.,CASSILGGGGYTF,TGTGCCAGTAGTATATTGGGTGGCGGTGGCTACACCTTC
TRBJ2-7,.,12,TRBV30,.,CAWSIRAYEQYF,TGTGCCTGGAGTATCCGGGCCTACGAGCAGTACTTC
TRBJ2-5,.,13,TRBV30,.,CAWSVNDGTTQYF,TGTGCCTGGAGTGTTAACGACGGGACTACCCAGTACTTC
TRBJ2-5,.,15,TRBV5-1,TRBD1,CASSVDRGLQETQYF,TGCGCCAGCAGCGTGGACAGGGGACTGCAAGAGACCCAGTACTTC
TRBJ1-2,.,14,TRBV7-9,.,CASIPSPGSSGYTF,TGTGCCAGCATCCCCTCCCCAGGCTCCTCTGGCTACACCTTC
TRBJ1-6,.,15,TRBV4-1,.,CASSQDFANNSPLHF,TGCGCCAGCAGCCAAGATTTCGCCAATAATTCACCCCTCCACTTT
TRBJ1-1,.,14,TRBV4-3,.,CASSQDGGRGLAFF,TGCGCCAGCAGCCAAGATGGGGGTCGGGGGTTAGCTTTCTTT
TRBJ1-1,.,14,TRBV5-1,.,CASTSGGPNTEAFF,TGCGCCAGCACCTCCGGGGGGCCAAACACTGAAGCTTTCTTT
TRBJ2-5,.,16,TRBV2,.,CASSEIGGARGETQYF,TGTGCCAGCAGTGAAATAGGGGGGGCCCGGGGAGAGACCCAGTACTTC
TRBJ2-7,.,14,TRBV5-1,TRBD2,CASSLVASGEQLYF,TGCGCCAGCAGCTTGGTGGCTAGCGGCGAACAACTATACTTC
TRBJ2-7,.,17,TRBV27,.,CASSPGLSRTHVYEQYF,TGTGCCAGCAGCCCAGGGTTATCGAGAACCCACGTGTACGAGCAGTACTTC
TRBJ2-6,.,17,TRBV5-6,.,CASSLLRLSSGANVLTF,TGTGCCAGCAGCTTGCTTCGCCTGAGCTCTGGGGCCAACGTCCTGACTTTC
TRBJ2-5,few,13,TRBV7-2,.,CASSLAIGETQYF,TGTGCCAGCAGCTTAGCGATTGGGGAGACCCAGTACTTC
TRBJ1-1,.,12,TRBV15,.,CATSREIGEAFF,TGTGCCACCAGCAGAGAGATCGGTGAAGCTTTCTTT
TRBJ2-2,.,17,TRBV2,TRBD2,CASSRSMSGVNTGELFF,TGTGCCAGCAGTCGATCCATGAGCGGGGTGAACACCGGGGAGCTGTTTTTT
TRBJ2-1,few,15,TRBV6-6,TRBD2,CAVQDRTRGDNEQFF,TGTGCCGTACAGGATCGGACTAGAGGGGACAATGAGCAGTTCTTC
TRBJ2-3,.,16,TRBV5-1,.,CASSLGGHGGTDTQYF,TGCGCCAGCAGCTTGGGGGGCCATGGCGGCACAGATACGCAGTATTTT
TRBJ2-3,.,15,TRBV29-1,TRBD1,CSVETGQGGTDTQYF,TGCAGCGTTGAAACGGGACAGGGCGGAACAGATACGCAGTATTTT
TRBJ1-2,.,12,TRBV30,.,CAWSVYGYGYTF,TGTGCCTGGAGTGTGTATGGGTATGGCTACACCTTC
TRBJ2-5,once,15,TRBV7-2,.,CASSHRGQSRETQYF,TGTGCCAGCAGCCATCGCGGACAGTCACGAGAGACCCAGTACTTC
TRBJ1-5,.,17,TRBV27,TRBD1,CASSKTGDLFSNQPQHF,TGTGCCAGCAGTAAGACAGGGGACCTCTTTAGCAATCAGCCCCAGCATTTT
TRBJ2-5,.,15,TRBV12-5,TRBD2,CASGFTRGGRETQYF,TGTGCTAGTGGTTTTACGCGGGGGGGACGAGAGACCCAGTACTTC